The sample holds a few counts of the clone carrying this TCR beta chain. The antigen is undetermined. This specimen comes from a study of response to subunit inactivated influenza vaccine. Study observations and caveats: T cells newly recruited by each seasonal influenza vaccination are few, the authors suggested.

TCRdb recomputed calls from the RT-PCR reads with MiXCR, one row per CDR3 protein. The table has 500,000 to 600,000 distinct CDR3 sequences, 10% to 15% seen once. This CDR3 region has 14 residues. V lost 4 bases and J lost 11, with 15 bases in between. Looked up from germline, CDR1 is MNHEY and CDR2 is SVGAGI. This sequence joins TRBV6-5 and TRBJ1-6; no reliable D call. The sequencing here drew on PBMCs from blood, taken roughly 45 days after vaccination. The source of this sequence is a man over 45 who received an inactivated influenza vaccine. The CDR3, as DNA: TGTGCCAGCAGTTCGGGAGGGTTCATCACACCCCTCCACTTT. This translates into CASSSGGFITPLHF.